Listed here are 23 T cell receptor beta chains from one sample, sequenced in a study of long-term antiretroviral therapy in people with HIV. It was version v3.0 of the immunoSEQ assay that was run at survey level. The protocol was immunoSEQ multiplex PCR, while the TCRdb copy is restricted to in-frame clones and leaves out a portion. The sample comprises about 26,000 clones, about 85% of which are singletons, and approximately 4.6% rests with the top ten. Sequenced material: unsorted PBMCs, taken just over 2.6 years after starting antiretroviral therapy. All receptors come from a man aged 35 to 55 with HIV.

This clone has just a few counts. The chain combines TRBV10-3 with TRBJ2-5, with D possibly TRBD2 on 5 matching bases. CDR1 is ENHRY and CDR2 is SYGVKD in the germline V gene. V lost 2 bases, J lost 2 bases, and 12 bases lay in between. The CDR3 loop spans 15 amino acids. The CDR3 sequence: CAISEKIALQETQYF. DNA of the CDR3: TGTGCCATCAGTGAGAAAATAGCGTTACAAGAGACCCAGTACTTC.

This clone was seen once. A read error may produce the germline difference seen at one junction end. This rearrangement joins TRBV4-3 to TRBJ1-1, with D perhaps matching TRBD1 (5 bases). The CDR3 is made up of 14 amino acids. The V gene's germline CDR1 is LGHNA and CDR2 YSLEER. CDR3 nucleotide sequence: TGCGCCAGCAGCCAAGTGCCCGGGGGGGTAGTTGGTCTCTTT. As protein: CASSQVPGGVVGLF.

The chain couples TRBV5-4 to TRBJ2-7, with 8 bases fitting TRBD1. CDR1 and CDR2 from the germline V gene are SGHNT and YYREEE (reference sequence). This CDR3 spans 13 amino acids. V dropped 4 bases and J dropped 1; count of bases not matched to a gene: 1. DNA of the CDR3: TGTGCCAGCAGCAACAGGGGGTCCTACGAGCAGTACTTC. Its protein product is CASSNRGSYEQYF.

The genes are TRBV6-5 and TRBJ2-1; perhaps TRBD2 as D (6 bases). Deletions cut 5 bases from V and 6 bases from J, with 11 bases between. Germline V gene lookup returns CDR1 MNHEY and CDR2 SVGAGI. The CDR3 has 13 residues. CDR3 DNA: TGTGCCAGCAGTGTAGCAGCGGGCAATGAGCAGTTCTTC. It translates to CASSVAAGNEQFF.

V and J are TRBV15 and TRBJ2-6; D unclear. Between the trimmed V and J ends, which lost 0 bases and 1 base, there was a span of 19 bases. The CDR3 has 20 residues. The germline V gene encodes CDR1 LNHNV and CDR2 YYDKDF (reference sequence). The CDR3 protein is CATSRDLGKHRSSGANVLTF. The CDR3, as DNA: TGTGCCACCAGCAGAGATCTGGGGAAGCACCGTTCTTCTGGGGCCAACGTCCTGACTTTC.

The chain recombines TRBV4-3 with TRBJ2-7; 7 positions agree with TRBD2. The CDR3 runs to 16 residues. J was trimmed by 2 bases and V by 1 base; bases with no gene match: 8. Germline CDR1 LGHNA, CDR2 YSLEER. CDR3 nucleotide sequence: TGCGCCAGCAGCCAAGGCGGCGGACTAGGCCCCTACGAGCAGTACTTC. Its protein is CASSQGGGLGPYEQYF.

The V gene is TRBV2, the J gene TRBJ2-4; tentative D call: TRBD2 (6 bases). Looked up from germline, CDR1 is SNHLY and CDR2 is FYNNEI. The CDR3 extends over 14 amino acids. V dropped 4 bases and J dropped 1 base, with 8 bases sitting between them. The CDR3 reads CASSAGGAKNIQYF. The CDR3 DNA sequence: TGTGCCAGCAGTGCCGGAGGGGCCAAAAACATTCAGTACTTC.

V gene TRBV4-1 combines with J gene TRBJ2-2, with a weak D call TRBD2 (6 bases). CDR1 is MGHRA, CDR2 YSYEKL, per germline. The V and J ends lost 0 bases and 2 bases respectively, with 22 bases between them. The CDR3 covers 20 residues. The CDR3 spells CASSQEYKGPGVYNTGELFF. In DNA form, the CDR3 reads TGCGCCAGCAGCCAAGAATATAAAGGTCCGGGGGTCTATAACACCGGGGAGCTGTTTTTT.

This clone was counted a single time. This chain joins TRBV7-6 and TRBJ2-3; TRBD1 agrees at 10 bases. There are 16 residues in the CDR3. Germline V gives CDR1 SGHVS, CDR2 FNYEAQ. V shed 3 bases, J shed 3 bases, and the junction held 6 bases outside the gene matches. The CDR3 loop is CASSFSGQGRTDTQYF. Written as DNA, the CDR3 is TGTGCCAGCAGCTTCTCGGGACAGGGGAGGACAGATACGCAGTATTTT.

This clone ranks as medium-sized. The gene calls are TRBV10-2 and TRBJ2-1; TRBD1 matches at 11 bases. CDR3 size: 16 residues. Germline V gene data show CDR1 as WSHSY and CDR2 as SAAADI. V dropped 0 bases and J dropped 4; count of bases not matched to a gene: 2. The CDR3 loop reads CASSESGTGGYNEQFF. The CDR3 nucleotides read TGCGCCAGCAGTGAGTCGGGGACAGGGGGGTACAATGAGCAGTTCTTC.

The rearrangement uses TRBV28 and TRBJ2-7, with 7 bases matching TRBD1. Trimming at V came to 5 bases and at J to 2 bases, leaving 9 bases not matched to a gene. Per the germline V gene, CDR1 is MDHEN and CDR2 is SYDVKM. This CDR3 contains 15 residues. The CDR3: CASSPRQGSAYEQYF. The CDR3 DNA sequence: TGTGCCAGCAGTCCCAGACAGGGTTCCGCCTACGAGCAGTACTTC.

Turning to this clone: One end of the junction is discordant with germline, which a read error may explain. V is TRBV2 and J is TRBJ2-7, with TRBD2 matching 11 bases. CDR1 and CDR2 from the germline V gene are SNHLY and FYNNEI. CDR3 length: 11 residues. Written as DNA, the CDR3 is TGTGCCAGCAGTGACCTTAGCGGGAGGGCCTTC. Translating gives CASSDLSGRAF. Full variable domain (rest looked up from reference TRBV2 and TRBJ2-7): EPEVTQTPSHQVTQMGQEVILRCVPISNHLYFYWYRQILGQKVEFLVSFYNNEISEKSEIFDDQFSVERPDGSNFTLKIRSTKLEDSAMYFCASSDLSGRAFGPGTRLTVT.

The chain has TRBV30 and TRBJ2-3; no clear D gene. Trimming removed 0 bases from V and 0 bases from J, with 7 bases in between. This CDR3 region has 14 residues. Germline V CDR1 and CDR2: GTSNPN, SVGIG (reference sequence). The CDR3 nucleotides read TGTGCCTGGAGTGTAGCCAGTAGCACAGATACGCAGTATTTT. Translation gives CAWSVASSTDTQYF.

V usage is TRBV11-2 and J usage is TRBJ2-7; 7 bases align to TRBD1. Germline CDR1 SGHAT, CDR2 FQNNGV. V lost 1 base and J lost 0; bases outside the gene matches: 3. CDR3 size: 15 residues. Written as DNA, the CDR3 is TGTGCCAGCAGCTTAGGACAGGGAATCTCCTACGAGCAGTACTTC. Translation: CASSLGQGISYEQYF.

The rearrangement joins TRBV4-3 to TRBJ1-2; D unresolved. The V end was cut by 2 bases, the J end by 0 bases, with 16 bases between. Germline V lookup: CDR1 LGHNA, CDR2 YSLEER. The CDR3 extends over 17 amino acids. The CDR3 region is CASSQSVVTTANYGYTF. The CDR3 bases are TGCGCCAGCAGCCAATCCGTAGTGACTACAGCTAACTATGGCTACACCTTC.

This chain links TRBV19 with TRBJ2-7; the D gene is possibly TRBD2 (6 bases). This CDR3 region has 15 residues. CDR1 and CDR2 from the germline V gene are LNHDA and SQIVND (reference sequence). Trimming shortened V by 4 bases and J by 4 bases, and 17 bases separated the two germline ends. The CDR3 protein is CASSNGGTNQYEQYF. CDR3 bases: TGTGCCAGTAGTAATGGGGGGACCAATCAATACGAGCAGTACTTC.

The CDR3 sequence is CASSLTGWGGTEAFF. The CDR3 bases are TGCGCCAGCAGCTTGACAGGGTGGGGCGGCACTGAAGCTTTCTTT. The gene calls are TRBV5-1 and TRBJ1-1, with a tentative D call TRBD1 (6 bases). This CDR3 has 15 residues. The V end lost 1 base, the J end lost 4 bases, and 14 bases lay between the germline ends. CDR1 is SGHRS, CDR2 YFSETQ, per germline.

The chain's CDR3 is CASSIGKDAGTEAFF. CDR3 DNA sequence: TGTGCCAGTAGTATAGGCAAGGATGCGGGAACTGAAGCTTTCTTT. The chain is built from TRBV19 and TRBJ1-1, with unresolved D. Looked up from germline, CDR1 is LNHDA and CDR2 is SQIVND (reference sequence). Trimming removed 1 base at V and 5 bases at J, with 14 bases between. There are 15 residues in the CDR3.

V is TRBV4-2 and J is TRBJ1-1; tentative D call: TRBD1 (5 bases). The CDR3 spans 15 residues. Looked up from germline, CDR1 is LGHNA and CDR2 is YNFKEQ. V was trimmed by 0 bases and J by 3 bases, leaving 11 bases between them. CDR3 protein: CASSQDHGADTEAFF. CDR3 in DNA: TGTGCCAGCAGCCAAGATCATGGGGCGGACACTGAAGCTTTCTTT.

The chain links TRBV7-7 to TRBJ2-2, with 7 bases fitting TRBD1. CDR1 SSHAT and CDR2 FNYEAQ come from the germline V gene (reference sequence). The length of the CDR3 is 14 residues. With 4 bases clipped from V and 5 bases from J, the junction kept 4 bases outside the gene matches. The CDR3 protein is CASSSNRGTGELFF. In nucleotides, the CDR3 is TGTGCCAGCAGCTCAAACAGGGGTACCGGGGAGCTGTTTTTT.

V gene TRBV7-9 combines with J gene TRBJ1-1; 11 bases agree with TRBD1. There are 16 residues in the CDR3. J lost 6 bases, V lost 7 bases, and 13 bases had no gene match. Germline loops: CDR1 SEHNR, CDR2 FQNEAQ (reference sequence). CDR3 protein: CASTPVRDRGTAEAFF. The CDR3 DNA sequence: TGTGCCAGCACCCCGGTCCGGGACAGGGGGACAGCTGAAGCTTTCTTT.

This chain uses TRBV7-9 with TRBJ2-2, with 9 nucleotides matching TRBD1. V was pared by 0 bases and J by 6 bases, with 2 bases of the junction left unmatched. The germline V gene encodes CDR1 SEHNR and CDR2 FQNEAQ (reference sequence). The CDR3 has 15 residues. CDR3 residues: CASSLARQGAGELFF. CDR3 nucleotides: TGTGCCAGCAGCTTAGCGAGACAGGGGGCCGGGGAGCTGTTTTTT. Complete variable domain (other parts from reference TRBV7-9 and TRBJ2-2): DTGVSQNPRHKITKRGQNVTFRCDPISEHNRLYWYRQTLGQGPEFLTYFQNEAQLEKSRLLSDRFSAERPKGSFSTLEIQRTEQGDSAMYLCASSLARQGAGELFFGEGSRLTVL.

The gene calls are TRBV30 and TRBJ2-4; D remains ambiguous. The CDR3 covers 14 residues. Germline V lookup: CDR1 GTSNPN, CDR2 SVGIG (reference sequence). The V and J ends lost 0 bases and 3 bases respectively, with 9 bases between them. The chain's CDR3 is CAWSVGLDKNIQYF. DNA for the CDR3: TGTGCCTGGAGTGTAGGTCTGGACAAAAACATTCAGTACTTC.